This T cell receptor (beta chain) was identified during a study of T-cell reconstitution after alpha-beta-depleted transplantation in children. Worth noting for this clonotype: Its cognate antigen is unknown.

Whole-study results and caveats: Reports say that about two months after transplant, the alpha-beta T cells came out of several hundred graft clones that had expanded. Diversity of TCRbeta at day 60 was high in some patients, arising from surviving recipient T cells and thymic progenitors. Among T cells one year after transplant, newly produced cells accounted for most counts and diversity.

Germline values: CDR1 DFQATT, CDR2 SNEGSKA (reference sequence). V lost 6 bases and J lost 7; bases outside the gene matches: 10. The CDR3 is 14 residues long. Unique molecular identifiers were built into the TCRbeta library. TCRdb re-called the PCR reads through MiXCR, storing one row per CDR3 protein. The sample holds approximately 520,000 distinct CDR3 sequences, 11% seen once. The gene calls are TRBV20-1 and TRBJ2-1; 9 bases fit TRBD1. This clonotype originated in a female patient under 10 years old who had a stem cell transplant for aplastic anemia, so the T cells may come from the graft donor. The sequencing used PBMCs, mostly from graft donor cells, collected 180 days after TCRalphabeta/CD19-depleted stem cell transplant. CDR3 coding DNA: TGCAGTGCACCCCGGGACAGGGTAAGGAATGAGCAGTTCTTC. The encoded protein is CSAPRDRVRNEQFF.